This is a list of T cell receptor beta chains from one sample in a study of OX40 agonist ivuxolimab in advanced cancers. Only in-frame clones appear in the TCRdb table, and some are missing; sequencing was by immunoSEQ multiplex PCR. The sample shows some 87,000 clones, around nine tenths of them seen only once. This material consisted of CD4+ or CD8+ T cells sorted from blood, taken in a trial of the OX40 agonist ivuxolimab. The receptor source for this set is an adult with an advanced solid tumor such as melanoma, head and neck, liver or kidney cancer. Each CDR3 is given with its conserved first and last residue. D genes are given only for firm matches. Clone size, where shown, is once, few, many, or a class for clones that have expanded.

CDR3 DNA: TGTGCCAGCAGCTTGTGGGGGGCCGAGACTGAAGCTTTCTTT
CDR3 protein: CASSLWGAETEAFF
clone size: -
J gene: TRBJ1-1
D gene: -
V gene: TRBV5-4

CDR3 DNA: TGCGCCAGCAGGGGGGGGCTCAGCACAGATACGCAGTATTTT
CDR3 protein: CASRGGLSTDTQYF
clone size: once
J gene: TRBJ2-3
D gene: -
V gene: TRBV5-1

CDR3 DNA: TGTGCCAGCAGCCTCACGGGACAGCACACAGATACGCAGTATTTT
CDR3 protein: CASSLTGQHTDTQYF
clone size: few
J gene: TRBJ2-3
D gene: TRBD1
V gene: TRBV7-2

CDR3 DNA: TGTGCCAGCAGTAAACCGGGGGGGAATTCACCCCTCCACTTT
CDR3 protein: CASSKPGGNSPLHF
clone size: -
J gene: TRBJ1-6
D gene: -
V gene: TRBV27

CDR3 DNA: TGTGCCAGCAGTTTAGGGACAGGGAGGAATCAGCCCCAGCATTTT
CDR3 protein: CASSLGTGRNQPQHF
clone size: -
J gene: TRBJ1-5
D gene: TRBD1
V gene: TRBV6-6

CDR3 DNA: TGTGCTAGTGGTTTGGTAATAGCGGGATCCTACACCGGGGAGCTGTTTTTT
CDR3 protein: CASGLVIAGSYTGELFF
clone size: -
J gene: TRBJ2-2
D gene: TRBD2
V gene: TRBV12-5

CDR3 DNA: TGTGCTAGTGGTTTGGTACAAAGGGGGCAAAGATTGGGCTATGGCTACACCTTC
CDR3 protein: CASGLVQRGQRLGYGYTF
clone size: -
J gene: TRBJ1-2
D gene: TRBD1
V gene: TRBV12-5

CDR3 DNA: TGTGCCAGCACGCAGGGGGGGGCCGCCAATGAGCAGTTCTTC
CDR3 protein: CASTQGGAANEQFF
clone size: -
J gene: TRBJ2-1
D gene: -
V gene: TRBV6-5

CDR3 DNA: TGTGCCAGCTCACCGACGGGACAGTGGGGAACCCAGTACTTC
CDR3 protein: CASSPTGQWGTQYF
clone size: -
J gene: TRBJ2-5
D gene: TRBD1
V gene: TRBV18

CDR3 DNA: TGTGCCAGCAGCTTAGCGCGAGGGTCGGGCGAGCAGTTCTTC
CDR3 protein: CASSLARGSGEQFF
clone size: few
J gene: TRBJ2-1
D gene: -
V gene: TRBV7-2

CDR3 DNA: TGTGCCAGCAGCTACGTCATACAGGGGGTATCGACCGGGGAGCTGTTTTTT
CDR3 protein: CASSYVIQGVSTGELFF
clone size: -
J gene: TRBJ2-2
D gene: TRBD1
V gene: TRBV7-6

CDR3 DNA: TGTGCCAGCAGTTACGGGACCGCGAACACCGGGGAGCTGTTTTTT
CDR3 protein: CASSYGTANTGELFF
clone size: -
J gene: TRBJ2-2
D gene: -
V gene: TRBV6-5

CDR3 DNA: TGTGCCAGCAGTGCGCAGGCTAACTATGGCTACACCTTC
CDR3 protein: CASSAQANYGYTF
clone size: -
J gene: TRBJ1-2
D gene: -
V gene: TRBV6-1

CDR3 DNA: TGTGCCAGCAGCCGGACAGGGACCGTTTCTAACTATGGCTACACCTTC
CDR3 protein: CASSRTGTVSNYGYTF
clone size: -
J gene: TRBJ1-2
D gene: TRBD1
V gene: TRBV5-8

CDR3 DNA: TGTGCCAGCACGGGGATAGCGGGAGGCCTTGAGAATACCGGGGAGCTGTTTTTT
CDR3 protein: CASTGIAGGLENTGELFF
clone size: -
J gene: TRBJ2-2
D gene: TRBD2
V gene: TRBV7-3

CDR3 DNA: TGTGCCAGCTCACCATCGGGACTCGCCTCTGGAAACACCATATATTTT
CDR3 protein: CASSPSGLASGNTIYF
clone size: -
J gene: TRBJ1-3
D gene: -
V gene: TRBV18

CDR3 DNA: TGTGCCAGCAGCCCAGGCTCTGGGGCCAACGTCCTGACTTTC
CDR3 protein: CASSPGSGANVLTF
clone size: -
J gene: TRBJ2-6
D gene: -
V gene: TRBV11-3

CDR3 DNA: TGTGCCAGCAGCCGACCAGGGGATACCTACGAGCAGTACTTC
CDR3 protein: CASSRPGDTYEQYF
clone size: -
J gene: TRBJ2-7
D gene: -
V gene: TRBV6-5

CDR3 DNA: TGCGCCAGCAGCAGGGAGGGTAATCAGCCCCAGCATTTT
CDR3 protein: CASSREGNQPQHF
clone size: -
J gene: TRBJ1-5
D gene: -
V gene: TRBV5-1

CDR3 DNA: TGCGCCAGCAGGTGGACAGGGGTGGAGACCCAGTACTTC
CDR3 protein: CASRWTGVETQYF
clone size: -
J gene: TRBJ2-5
D gene: TRBD1
V gene: TRBV10-2

CDR3 DNA: TGTGCCTGGGGGACAGGGGTGTCCTACGAGCAGTACTTC
CDR3 protein: CAWGTGVSYEQYF
clone size: -
J gene: TRBJ2-7
D gene: TRBD1
V gene: TRBV30

CDR3 DNA: TGCGCCAGCACTTGGACACGGGTAGGGGGCACCGGGGAGCTGTTTTTT
CDR3 protein: CASTWTRVGGTGELFF
clone size: -
J gene: TRBJ2-2
D gene: -
V gene: TRBV5-1

CDR3 DNA: TGTGCCAGCAGTGCGCTGACAGCCAATCAGCCCCAGCATTTT
CDR3 protein: CASSALTANQPQHF
clone size: -
J gene: TRBJ1-5
D gene: -
V gene: TRBV2

CDR3 DNA: TGTGCCATCAGTGAGTCTAGCCCTAGCACAGATACGCAGTATTTT
CDR3 protein: CAISESSPSTDTQYF
clone size: -
J gene: TRBJ2-3
D gene: -
V gene: TRBV10-3